Listed below are T cell receptor beta chains from one sample, sequenced in a study of low-dose radiotherapy and immunotherapy resistance in tumors. Each CDR3 protein gets one entry after TCRdb re-called the reads with MiXCR. The sample carries around 100,000 distinct CDR3 sequences, more than 20% recorded once. Sample: PBMCs, taken after low-dose radiotherapy plus immunotherapy. Source of these receptors: a female donor with ovarian cancer. Both conserved end residues are part of each CDR3. The D gene is left open where the match is weak. The listing skips clone size in some rows; elsewhere it reads once, few, many or a size class.

d_call: .
clone_size: many
j_call: TRBJ2-3
v_call: TRBV7-9
cdr3_aa: CASSLEQALSTQYF
cdr3_nt: TGTGCCAGCAGCTTAGAACAGGCTTTGAGCACGCAGTATTTT

d_call: .
clone_size: many
j_call: TRBJ1-1
v_call: TRBV7-9
cdr3_aa: CASSLERGNTEAFF
cdr3_nt: TGTGCCAGCAGCTTAGAGCGGGGGAACACTGAAGCTTTCTTT

d_call: .
clone_size: few
j_call: TRBJ2-5
v_call: TRBV20-1
cdr3_aa: CSASPSGPQETQYF
cdr3_nt: TGCAGTGCTAGCCCCTCGGGACCTCAAGAGACCCAGTACTTC

d_call: .
clone_size: many
j_call: TRBJ2-7
v_call: TRBV11-1
cdr3_aa: CASSLGPGPGEQYF
cdr3_nt: TGTGCCAGCAGCTTAGGTCCAGGGCCGGGGGAGCAGTACTTC

d_call: TRBD2
clone_size: few
j_call: TRBJ2-2
v_call: TRBV7-6
cdr3_aa: CASSLAGGSGELFF
cdr3_nt: TGTGCTAGCAGCTTAGCGGGAGGGTCCGGGGAGCTGTTTTTT

d_call: TRBD1
clone_size: .
j_call: TRBJ2-7
v_call: TRBV27
cdr3_aa: CASRQPGQGAYEQYF
cdr3_nt: TGTGCCAGCAGGCAACCGGGACAGGGGGCTTACGAGCAGTACTTC

d_call: .
clone_size: many
j_call: TRBJ1-1
v_call: TRBV18
cdr3_aa: CASSPRQGSNTEAFF
cdr3_nt: TGTGCCAGCTCACCACGGCAGGGGAGTAACACTGAAGCTTTCTTT

d_call: .
clone_size: many
j_call: TRBJ2-2
v_call: TRBV7-2
cdr3_aa: CASSLSAAGELFF
cdr3_nt: TGTGCCAGCAGCTTATCCGCTGCCGGGGAGCTGTTTTTT

d_call: TRBD2
clone_size: many
j_call: TRBJ2-1
v_call: TRBV29-1
cdr3_aa: CSARRAGGPSHEQFF
cdr3_nt: TGCAGCGCCCGGCGGGCGGGAGGGCCATCCCATGAGCAGTTCTTC

d_call: .
clone_size: many
j_call: TRBJ2-3
v_call: TRBV24-1
cdr3_aa: CATSESGATDTQYF
cdr3_nt: TGTGCCACCAGTGAGTCGGGAGCGACGGATACGCAGTATTTT

d_call: .
clone_size: many
j_call: TRBJ1-1
v_call: TRBV19
cdr3_aa: CASSIVGGGSEAFF
cdr3_nt: TGTGCCAGTAGTATAGTAGGCGGGGGTAGTGAAGCTTTCTTT

d_call: .
clone_size: many
j_call: TRBJ2-3
v_call: TRBV7-2
cdr3_aa: CASSPKRRGTDTQYF
cdr3_nt: TGTGCCAGCAGTCCTAAGCGGAGGGGCACAGATACGCAGTATTTT

d_call: .
clone_size: .
j_call: TRBJ2-6
v_call: TRBV6-2/TRBV6-3
cdr3_aa: CASSRGTLTSGANVLTF
cdr3_nt: TGTGCCAGCAGCCGGGGGACTCTAACCTCTGGGGCCAACGTCCTGACTTTC

d_call: .
clone_size: many
j_call: TRBJ2-7
v_call: TRBV20-1
cdr3_aa: CSAKAFGAGDYEQYF
cdr3_nt: TGCAGTGCTAAAGCTTTTGGAGCAGGGGACTACGAGCAGTACTTC

d_call: TRBD1
clone_size: many
j_call: TRBJ2-7
v_call: TRBV29-1
cdr3_aa: CSVIGTGGGEQYF
cdr3_nt: TGCAGCGTTATCGGGACAGGGGGCGGGGAGCAGTACTTC

d_call: .
clone_size: many
j_call: TRBJ1-6
v_call: TRBV11-1
cdr3_aa: CASRGSGSYNSPLHF
cdr3_nt: TGTGCCAGCCGCGGGTCGGGCTCCTATAATTCACCCCTCCACTTT

d_call: .
clone_size: many
j_call: TRBJ2-7
v_call: TRBV4-3
cdr3_aa: CASSQEVGDLYEQYF
cdr3_nt: TGCGCCAGCAGCCAAGAGGTAGGGGACCTCTACGAGCAGTACTTC

d_call: TRBD1
clone_size: many
j_call: TRBJ2-1
v_call: TRBV24-1
cdr3_aa: CATSDPRGQGEQFF
cdr3_nt: TGTGCCACCAGTGACCCGCGTGGACAGGGTGAGCAGTTCTTC

d_call: .
clone_size: many
j_call: TRBJ2-1
v_call: TRBV7-3
cdr3_aa: CASSLKPSAQGNEQFF
cdr3_nt: TGTGCCAGCAGCCTCAAGCCTAGCGCCCAGGGCAATGAGCAGTTCTTC

d_call: TRBD2
clone_size: .
j_call: TRBJ2-7
v_call: TRBV28
cdr3_aa: CASSLRGLAGGYEQYF
cdr3_nt: TGTGCCAGCAGTTTACGAGGACTAGCGGGAGGTTACGAGCAGTACTTC

d_call: .
clone_size: .
j_call: TRBJ2-1
v_call: TRBV2
cdr3_aa: CASGFYNEQFF
cdr3_nt: TGTGCCAGCGGATTTTACAATGAGCAGTTCTTC

d_call: .
clone_size: many
j_call: TRBJ1-6
v_call: TRBV2
cdr3_aa: CASSIGQGTPLHF
cdr3_nt: TGTGCCAGCAGCATTGGCCAGGGGACACCCCTCCACTTT

d_call: .
clone_size: many
j_call: TRBJ1-2
v_call: TRBV20-1
cdr3_aa: CSARDPQGTYGYTF
cdr3_nt: TGCAGTGCTAGAGATCCCCAGGGGACCTATGGCTACACCTTC